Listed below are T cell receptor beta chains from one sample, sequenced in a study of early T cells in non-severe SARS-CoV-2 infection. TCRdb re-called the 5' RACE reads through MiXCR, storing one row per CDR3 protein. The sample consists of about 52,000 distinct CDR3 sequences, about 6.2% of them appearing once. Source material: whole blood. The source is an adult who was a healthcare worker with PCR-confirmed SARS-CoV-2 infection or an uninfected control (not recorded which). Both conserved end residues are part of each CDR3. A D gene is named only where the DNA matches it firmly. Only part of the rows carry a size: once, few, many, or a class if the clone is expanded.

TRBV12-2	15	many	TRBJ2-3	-	TGTGCAAGTCGCTTAGACGCATGCCGCACAGATACGCAGTATTTT	CASRLDACRTDTQYF
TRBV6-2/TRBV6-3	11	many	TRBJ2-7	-	TGTGCCAGCAGTTTCTACTACGAGCAGTACTTC	CASSFYYEQYF
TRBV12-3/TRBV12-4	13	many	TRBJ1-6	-	TGTGCCAGCAGTTTGAAGTTGAGTTCACCCCTCCACTTT	CASSLKLSSPLHF
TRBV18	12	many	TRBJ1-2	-	TGTGCCAGCTCACCACGGTTGGAGGGCTACACCTTC	CASSPRLEGYTF
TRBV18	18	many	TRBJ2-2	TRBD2	TGTGCCAGCTCACCACGGACTAGCAGCCCCAGGGACACCGGGGAGCTGTTTTTT	CASSPRTSSPRDTGELFF
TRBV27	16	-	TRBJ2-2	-	TGTGCCAGCAGCCTTCCCGGACTGGGAACGTCCGGGGAGCTGTTTTTT	CASSLPGLGTSGELFF
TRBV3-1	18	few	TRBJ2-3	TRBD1	TGTGCCAGCAGCCAAGATCTAGACGACAGGGGGCCCACAGATACGCAGTATTTT	CASSQDLDDRGPTDTQYF
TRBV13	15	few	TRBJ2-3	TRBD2	TGTGCCAGCAGCTTTCGTAGCGGGCGGTTAGATACGCAGTATTTT	CASSFRSGRLDTQYF
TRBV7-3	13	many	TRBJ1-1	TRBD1	TGTGCCAGCAGCTTGACAGGGCAGACTGAAGCTTTCTTT	CASSLTGQTEAFF
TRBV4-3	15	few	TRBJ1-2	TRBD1	TGCGCCAGCAGCTCCCGACAGGGCCGCCGTTATGGCTACACCTTC	CASSSRQGRRYGYTF
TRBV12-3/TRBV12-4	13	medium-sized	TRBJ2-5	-	TGTGCCAGCAGCGAGGGTCCATGGGAGACCCAGTACTTC	CASSEGPWETQYF